These 13 T cell receptor beta chains were all obtained from the same sample, sequenced in a study of patients and donors after allogeneic stem cell transplantation. TCRdb reanalysed the RT-PCR reads using MiXCR and keeps one entry per CDR3 protein. The repertoire consists of more than 850,000 distinct CDR3 sequences, with approximately 18% occurring once and the leading ten covering 5% to 6.5%. Sequences were obtained from blood, either unsorted or a sorted T cell fraction (not recorded which). The receptors stem from a human donor who was either an allogeneic HSCT recipient or a stem cell or donor lymphocyte infusion donor (not recorded which). It is not recorded whose cells these are; they may come from a transplant donor.

This clonotype appeared many times. V is TRBV20-1 and J is TRBJ2-3; the D is unclear. Germline lookup yields CDR1 DFQATT and CDR2 SNEGSKA (reference sequence). Trimming shortened V by 2 bases and J by 2 bases, and 14 bases separated the two germline ends. CDR3 size: 15 residues. The CDR3: CSARHPAAHTDTQYF. The CDR3 DNA sequence: TGCAGTGCTAGACACCCGGCCGCACACACAGATACGCAGTATTTT.

This clonotype was observed at least ten times. In nucleotides, the CDR3 is TGTGCCAGCAGTTTTTTGGACTATGGCTACACCTTC. Translated: CASSFLDYGYTF. The chain has TRBV12-3 or TRBV12-4 and TRBJ1-2, with no clear D. The CDR3 spans 12 residues. V lost 3 bases, J lost 3 bases, and 5 bases lay in between.

CDR3 sequence: CASSYSGRRSYNEQFF. CDR3 bases: TGTGCCAGCAGTTACAGCGGGAGGCGCTCCTACAATGAGCAGTTCTTC. V gene TRBV6-5 combines with J gene TRBJ2-1; 9 positions match TRBD2. V shed 2 bases, J shed 0 bases, and the junction held 2 bases outside the gene matches. The CDR3 runs to 16 residues. Germline values: CDR1 MNHEY, CDR2 SVGAGI.

The CDR3 DNA reads TGTGCCAGCAGCCAAGCCTGGGAGCAGTTCTTC. Its translation: CASSQAWEQFF. This chain joins TRBV3-1 and TRBJ2-1; D is ambiguous. Germline V gives CDR1 LGHDT, CDR2 YNNKEL (reference sequence). Between the trimmed V and J ends, which lost 1 base and 10 bases, there was a span of 5 bases. CDR3 length equals 11 residues.

This clonotype was detected ten times or more. The V gene is TRBV20-1, the J gene TRBJ2-7, with TRBD2 identical over 7 bases. Trimming at V came to 0 bases and at J to 4 bases, leaving 6 bases not matched to a gene. The germline gives CDR1 DFQATT, CDR2 SNEGSKA (reference sequence). CDR3 length equals 14 residues. The CDR3 bases are TGCAGTGCTAGAGATCCCCTAGCGGCGTACGAGCAGTACTTC. Encoded protein: CSARDPLAAYEQYF.

The V gene is TRBV29-1, the J gene TRBJ1-3; D is unclear. Between the trimmed V and J ends, which lost 6 bases and 0 bases, there was a span of 9 bases. CDR1 and CDR2 (germline): SQVTM, ANQGSEA. The CDR3 runs 13 residues. The CDR3 reads CSVSRFSGNTIYF. DNA of the CDR3: TGCAGCGTCTCACGTTTCTCTGGAAACACCATATATTTT.

The rearrangement uses TRBV12-3 or TRBV12-4 and TRBJ1-2; D gene unclear. Deletions cut 7 bases from V and 8 bases from J, with 17 bases between. This CDR3 is 13 amino acids long. The CDR3 DNA reads as TGTGCCAGCACCCCGGAGCAGGCCGGCGGCTACACCTTC. Its translation is CASTPEQAGGYTF.

The V call is TRBV7-9, the J call TRBJ1-4; possibly TRBD1 for D (5 bases). Germline values: CDR1 SEHNR, CDR2 FQNEAQ (reference sequence). CDR3 length: 15 residues. V was cut by 5 bases and J by 3 bases, with 13 bases left in between. In nucleotides, the CDR3 is TGTGCCAGCAGCCAACCAGGGCGGTCTAATGAAAAACTGTTTTTT. Translation gives CASSQPGRSNEKLFF.

This clonotype turned up a few times. For the CDR3, the DNA is TGTGCCACCCAAAGAAGATTTAACACTGAAGCTTTCTTT. This translates into CATQRRFNTEAFF. This chain uses TRBV6-1 with TRBJ1-1; no firm D call. In germline, CDR1 is MNHNS, CDR2 SASEGT. V was shortened by 10 bases and J by 2 bases, with 14 bases between the two germline ends. This CDR3 has 13 residues.

This clonotype has only a few counts. The rearrangement uses TRBV19 and TRBJ2-7, with 11 bases fitting TRBD2. Germline V gene sequence: CDR1 LNHDA, CDR2 SQIVND (reference sequence). CDR3 length: 17 amino acids. V was pared by 3 bases and J by 2 bases, with 9 bases of the junction left unmatched. CDR3: CASSMGLAGGMTYEQYF. CDR3 DNA: TGTGCCAGTAGTATGGGGCTAGCGGGAGGTATGACCTACGAGCAGTACTTC.

The rearrangement uses TRBV9 and TRBJ1-3; no clear D. Germline CDR1 reads SGDLS; CDR2 reads YYNGEE. The CDR3 totals 16 residues. V was clipped by 4 bases and J by 4 bases, with 18 bases between them. The CDR3 coding sequence is TGTGCCAGCAGCCCTGTGCTTGATAGTCCCGGAAACACCATATATTTT. This codes for CASSPVLDSPGNTIYF.

This chain joins TRBV20-1 and TRBJ2-1, with D unclear. The CDR3 contains 13 residues. Trimming left V 2 bases short and J 4 bases short, with 9 bases between. The V gene's germline CDR1 is DFQATT and CDR2 SNEGSKA (reference sequence). The CDR3 spells CSARTPQYNEQFF. The CDR3 DNA follows: TGCAGTGCTAGAACGCCACAGTACAATGAGCAGTTCTTC.

The V gene is TRBV5-1, the J gene TRBJ2-2; D is possibly TRBD1 (6 bases). Germline CDR1 is SGHRS and CDR2 is YFSETQ. V shed 6 bases and J shed 7 bases, with 13 bases lying between them. The CDR3 is 13 residues long. DNA of the CDR3: TGCGCCAGCATAGAACAGGGAATCGGGGAGCTGTTTTTT. Its translation is CASIEQGIGELFF. The full variable domain, with the rest looked up from reference TRBV5-1 and TRBJ2-2, is KAGVTQTPRYLIKTRGQQVTLSCSPISGHRSVSWYQQTPGQGLQFLFEYFSETQRNKGNFPGRFSGRQFSNSRSEMNVSTLELGDSALYLCASIEQGIGELFFGEGSRLTVL.